The 2 T cell receptor beta chains below come from one sample, sequenced in a study of cytotoxic CD8 clonotypes in ibrutinib-treated CLL. Repertoires were generated with immunoSEQ multiplex PCR, while TCRdb's copy carries only in-frame clones and drops some. Of 150,000 or so clones in the sample, around nine tenths were seen once. Sequences were derived from PBMCs, sampled at disease progression, from a patient treated with ibrutinib. The receptors shown here come from a human donor with chronic lymphocytic leukemia.

The chain has TRBV30 and TRBJ2-2, with TRBD2 matching over 12 bases. Losses at the gene ends were 3 bases for V and 7 bases for J; bases not matched to a gene: 3. CDR3 length: 14 residues. From germline, CDR1 is GTSNPN and CDR2 SVGIG (reference sequence). Here the CDR3 DNA reads TGTGCCTGGAGACCACTAGCGGGAGGCGGGGAGCTGTTTTTT. It is translated as CAWRPLAGGGELFF.

The CDR3 sequence is CASSPEPGQRGKEQFF. The CDR3 DNA follows: TGTGCCAGCTCACCCGAACCGGGACAAAGGGGAAAGGAGCAGTTCTTC. The chain is built from TRBV18 and TRBJ2-1; TRBD1 is a possible D gene (6 bases). The length of the CDR3 is 16 residues. The germline V and J ends were trimmed by 3 bases and 10 bases, with 22 bases remaining between them. Germline CDR1 and CDR2: KGHSH and LQKENI.